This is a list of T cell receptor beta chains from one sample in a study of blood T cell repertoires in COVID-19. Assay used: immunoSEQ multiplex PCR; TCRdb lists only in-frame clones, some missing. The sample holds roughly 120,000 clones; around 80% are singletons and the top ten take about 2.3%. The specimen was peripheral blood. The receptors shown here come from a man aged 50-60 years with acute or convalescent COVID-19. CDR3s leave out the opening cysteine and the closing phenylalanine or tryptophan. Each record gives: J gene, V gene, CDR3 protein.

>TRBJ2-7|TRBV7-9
ASTRAGTPYEQY
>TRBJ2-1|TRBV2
ASFAGFSPRDEQF
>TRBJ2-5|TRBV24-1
ATSDLKDRGVETQY
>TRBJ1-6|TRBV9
ASSGSLSSYNSPLH
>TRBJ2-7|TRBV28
ASRPPLTGVGYEQY
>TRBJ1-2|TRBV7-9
ASSRDRGNVNYGYT
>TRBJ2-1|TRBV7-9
ASSLAFQGAEQF
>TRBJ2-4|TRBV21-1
ASSKGDGRAENIQY
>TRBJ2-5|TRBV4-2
ASSQSQGSETQY
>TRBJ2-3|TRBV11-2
ASSQTSGTSNTQY
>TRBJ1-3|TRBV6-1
ASSEVAAGNTIY
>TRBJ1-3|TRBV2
ASSKHSGLRSSGNTIY
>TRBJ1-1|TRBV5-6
ASSLASIYNTEAF
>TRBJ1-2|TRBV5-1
ASSLGTGENYGYT
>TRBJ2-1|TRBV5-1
ASTSGVRYNEQF
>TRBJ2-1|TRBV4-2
ASRGPDNEQF
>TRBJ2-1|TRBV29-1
SVEDPNYYNEQF
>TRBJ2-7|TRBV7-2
ASSPISAPGYEQY
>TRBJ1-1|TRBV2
ASSAIGRGNTEAF
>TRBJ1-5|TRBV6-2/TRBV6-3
ASSYRQGGQPQH
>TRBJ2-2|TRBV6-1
ASSEGGGRDTGELF
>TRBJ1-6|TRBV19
ASRTANNSPLH
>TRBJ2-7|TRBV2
ASSEAIGHFEQY
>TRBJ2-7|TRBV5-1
ASSHPGQGSIEQY
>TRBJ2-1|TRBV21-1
ASEGLVGGYEQF
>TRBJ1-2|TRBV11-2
ASSLAPGEYGYT
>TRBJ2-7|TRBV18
ASSEPGQGAYEQY
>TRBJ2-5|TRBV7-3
ASSRDRGVETQY
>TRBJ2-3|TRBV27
ATLSKRALTDTQY
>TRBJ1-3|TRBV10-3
AAGTDLSGNTIY
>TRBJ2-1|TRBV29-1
SPEAANEQF